This TCR beta chain was recovered during a study of cytomegalovirus exposure and HLA in healthy donors. For the study at large: The same platform used for the 650 to 700 first-cohort repertoires was also used for the 100 to 150 validation repertoires, as a later analysis reported.

Study findings and constraints: Cytomegalovirus association was assigned to about 150 TCR beta chains.

Germline V gene data show CDR1 as MNHNY and CDR2 as SVGAGI (reference sequence). The CDR3 length is 16 residues. Profiled with immunoSEQ multiplex PCR; TCRdb holds only in-frame clones, not every one. Of hundreds of thousands of clones listed, around 86% are singletons. Regarding this clone: What it binds is not known. Mismatch with germline at one junction end may stem from a read error.

This TCR came from a young woman in good health and CMV-seronegative. The sample taken for sequencing was PBMCs. The chain couples TRBV6-6 to TRBJ2-1; 8 bases map to TRBD2. The CDR3 coding sequence is TGTGCCAGCAGCTACTCCCTCGGGGGGGGCGGCAATGAGCAGTTCTTC. It translates to CASSYSLGGGGNEQFF.